This TCR beta chain appears in the sequencing data of a study of T cell changes during pregnancy in multiple sclerosis. Libraries were prepared by immunoSEQ multiplex PCR; TCRdb keeps only in-frame clonotypes and omits some of them. The table has 65,000 to 90,000 clones, roughly 92% seen once; the top ten hold approximately 2.2%. Trimming removed 4 bases at V and 5 bases at J, with 15 bases between. The germline V gene encodes CDR1 SGHDT and CDR2 YYEEEE. This CDR3 has 14 residues. This clone has a single count. This sequence joins TRBV5-6 and TRBJ1-1, with D possibly matching TRBD1 (6 bases). This clonotype was sampled from a female donor with multiple sclerosis, enrolled in a pregnancy study. Sequenced material: peripheral blood, taken before pregnancy. The CDR3 reads CASSPDRMGTEAFF. DNA of the CDR3: TGTGCCAGCAGCCCTGACAGGATGGGAACTGAAGCTTTCTTT.